What follows describes a single TCR beta chain. Trimming shortened V by 1 base and J by 7 bases, and 15 bases separated the two germline ends. Germline V CDR1 and CDR2: SGHRS, YFSETQ. The CDR3 has 15 amino acids. This entry belongs to a study of CD8 T cells in Susac syndrome. The RNA input was roughly 0.45 to 1 ug, and it was reverse transcribed with random hexamers. The TCR beta CDR3 was amplified by immunoSEQ multiplex PCR across 54 Vbeta, 13 Jbeta. TCRdb re-called the immunoSEQ multiplex PCR reads through MiXCR, storing one row per CDR3 protein. Of around 130,000 distinct CDR3 sequences in the sample, approximately 94% were seen once.

The sequence was collected from a human donor in good health. Sequencing input: CD4+ T cells from PBMCs. The chain recombines TRBV5-1 with TRBJ1-5; a weak D match, TRBD1 (6 bases). For the CDR3, the DNA is TGCGCCAGCAGCTTGACAGGGTCCGTGGAACAGCCCCAGCATTTT. This sequence encodes CASSLTGSVEQPQHF. Supplemented by reference TRBV5-1 and TRBJ1-5, the full variable domain reads KAGVTQTPRYLIKTRGQQVTLSCSPISGHRSVSWYQQTPGQGLQFLFEYFSETQRNKGNFPGRFSGRQFSNSRSEMNVSTLELGDSALYLCASSLTGSVEQPQHFGDGTRLSIL.